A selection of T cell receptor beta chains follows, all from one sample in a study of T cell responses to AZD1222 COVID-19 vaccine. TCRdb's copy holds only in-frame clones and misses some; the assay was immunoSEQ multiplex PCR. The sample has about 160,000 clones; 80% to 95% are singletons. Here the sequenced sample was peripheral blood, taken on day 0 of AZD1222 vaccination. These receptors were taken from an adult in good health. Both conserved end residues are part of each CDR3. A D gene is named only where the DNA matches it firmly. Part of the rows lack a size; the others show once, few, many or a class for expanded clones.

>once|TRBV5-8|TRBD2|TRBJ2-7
TGTGCCAGCAGCTCCCCCGGCGGGAGGGTCGAGCAGTACTTC
CASSSPGGRVEQYF
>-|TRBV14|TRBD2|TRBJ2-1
TGTGCCAGCAGCCACGGGACTAGCGGGAGAGTCAACAATGAGCAGTTCTTC
CASSHGTSGRVNNEQFF
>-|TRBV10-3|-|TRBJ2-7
TGTGCCATCAGCCAGACCTTCAACGAGCAGTACTTC
CAISQTFNEQYF
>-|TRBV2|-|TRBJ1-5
TGTGCCAGCAGTGAAGACAGACAGCAGCCCCAGCATTTT
CASSEDRQQPQHF
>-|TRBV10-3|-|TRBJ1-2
TGTGCCATCAGTGATGGGGCCAGGGGAAGCTATGGCTACACCTTC
CAISDGARGSYGYTF
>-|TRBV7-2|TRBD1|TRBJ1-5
TGTGCCAGCAGCTTAGAGGGACAGGGCGGTGGCAATCAGCCCCAGCATTTT
CASSLEGQGGGNQPQHF
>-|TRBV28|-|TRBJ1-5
TGTGCCAGCAGTTCCCGGATCTGGACAGCCAGCAATCAGCCCCAGCATTTT
CASSSRIWTASNQPQHF
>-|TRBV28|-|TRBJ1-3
TGTGCCAGCCTTGTCGGCGGGGGAGGAAACACCATATATTTT
CASLVGGGGNTIYF
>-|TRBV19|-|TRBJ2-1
TGTGCCAGTAGAACGACTAGAGGCTACAATGAGCAGTTCTTC
CASRTTRGYNEQFF
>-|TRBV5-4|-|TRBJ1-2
TGTGCCAGCAGCTTTTATGAGGGCTATGGCTACACCTTC
CASSFYEGYGYTF
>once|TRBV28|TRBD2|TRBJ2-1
TGTGCCAGCAGTCCCCTAGCGGGAGGTGAGGATGAGCAGTTCTTC
CASSPLAGGEDEQFF
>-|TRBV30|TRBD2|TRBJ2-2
TGTGCCTGGAGTGTACTAGCGGTCACCGGGGAGCTGTTTTTT
CAWSVLAVTGELFF
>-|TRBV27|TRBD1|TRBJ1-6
TGTGCCAGCAGCATGGTAGGGACAGCCAATTCACCCCTCCACTTT
CASSMVGTANSPLHF
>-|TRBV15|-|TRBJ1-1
TGTGCCACCAGCGCCACGACGGGGGCGAATGAAGCTTTCTTT
CATSATTGANEAFF
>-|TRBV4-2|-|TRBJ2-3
TGTGCCAGCAGCCAAGAGGGCAGAAGGGGCACAGATACGCAGTATTTT
CASSQEGRRGTDTQYF
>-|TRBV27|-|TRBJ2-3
TGTGCCAGTCAGGGGTTGGGTACGCAGTATTTT
CASQGLGTQYF
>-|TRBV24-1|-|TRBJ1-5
TGTGCCACCTCCAAGGGGAGCAATCAGCCCCAGCATTTT
CATSKGSNQPQHF